One and the same sample provided the 21 T cell receptor beta chains below, sequenced in a study of blood T cell repertoires in COVID-19. The method was immunoSEQ multiplex PCR; TCRdb's version includes in-frame clones alone and lacks a portion of them. The sample has about 250,000 clones; roughly four fifths are singletons. Sample: peripheral blood. The source of these receptors is a person between 65 and 79 years old with COVID-19, enrolled during active disease.

V and J are TRBV6-1 and TRBJ2-2, with TRBD2 identical over 13 bases. V gave up 2 bases and J gave up 5 bases; unmatched junction bases: 5. Looked up from germline, CDR1 is MNHNS and CDR2 is SASEGT. CDR3 length: 17 amino acids. Written as DNA, the CDR3 is TGTGCCAGCAGTGAAATACTAGCGGGAGGGAGGACCGGGGAGCTGTTTTTT. It translates to CASSEILAGGRTGELFF.

The chain has TRBV6-6 and TRBJ1-1, with a tentative D call TRBD1 (6 bases). Germline V gene sequence: CDR1 MNHNY, CDR2 SVGAGI (reference sequence). V was shortened by 10 bases and J by 4 bases, with 22 bases between the two germline ends. CDR3 length: 15 residues. This CDR3 reads CANSQHGTSGTEAFF. CDR3 coding DNA: TGTGCCAACTCCCAACATGGGACATCCGGCACTGAAGCTTTCTTT.

The V call is TRBV6-5, the J call TRBJ1-2; D is possibly TRBD1 (5 bases). Trimming stripped 4 bases from V and 7 bases from J, with 16 bases between. Per the germline V gene, CDR1 is MNHEY and CDR2 is SVGAGI. This CDR3 spans 14 amino acids. The CDR3 region has the DNA TGTGCCAGCAGTTTTACAGGCGACGGAATTGGCTACACCTTC. It translates to CASSFTGDGIGYTF.

This chain joins TRBV19 and TRBJ2-2; 7 positions match TRBD1. J lost 0 bases, V lost 8 bases, and 3 bases had no gene match. The germline V gene encodes CDR1 LNHDA and CDR2 SQIVND (reference sequence). The CDR3 loop spans 14 amino acids. The CDR3 reads CASLGTANTGELFF. The CDR3 bases are TGTGCCAGTTTAGGGACAGCGAACACCGGGGAGCTGTTTTTT.

Here the CDR3 reads CASSLDMAGVSDTQYF. The CDR3, as DNA: TGTGCCAGCAGCTTAGATATGGCGGGAGTTTCAGATACGCAGTATTTT. The V and J genes are TRBV7-2 and TRBJ2-3; 7 nucleotides align to TRBD2. Germline CDR1 SGHTA, CDR2 FQGNSA. CDR3 size: 16 residues. J lost 4 bases, V lost 1 base, and 8 bases had no gene match.

This chain connects TRBV3-1 (or the pseudogene TRBV3-2) to TRBJ2-1; TRBD2 agrees at 9 bases. V shed 2 bases and J 0 bases; nucleotides not matched to a gene: 2. The CDR3 spans 16 residues. Germline values: CDR1 LGHDT, CDR2 YNNKEL (reference sequence). CDR3 nucleotides: TGTGCCAGCAGCCAAAGCGGGAGGAGCTCCTACAATGAGCAGTTCTTC. Its translation: CASSQSGRSSYNEQFF.

J is TRBJ1-2 and V is TRBV3-1 (or the pseudogene TRBV3-2); 7 bases are shared with TRBD1. V dropped 3 bases and J dropped 9; count of bases not matched to a gene: 4. This CDR3 is 12 amino acids long. Germline V CDR1 and CDR2: LGHDT, YNNKEL (reference sequence). This CDR3 is CASSQRDRSYTF. CDR3 DNA: TGTGCCAGCAGCCAGAGGGACAGAAGCTACACCTTC.

This clone was seen a handful of times. The chain employs TRBV4-3 and TRBJ1-1; D may be TRBD1 (6 bases). V dropped 3 bases and J dropped 0 bases, with 11 bases sitting between them. This CDR3 is 15 amino acids long. Germline V gene lookup returns CDR1 LGHNA and CDR2 YSLEER. The CDR3 DNA follows: TGCGCCAGCAGCCAGAACAGGGACCTGAACACTGAAGCTTTCTTT. Translation gives CASSQNRDLNTEAFF.

The gene calls are TRBV19 and TRBJ2-2, with D uncertain. Germline assignment: CDR1 LNHDA and CDR2 SQIVND (reference sequence). The CDR3 is made up of 16 amino acids. Trimming shortened V by 3 bases and J by 0 bases, and 11 bases separated the two germline ends. CDR3 residues: CASSINPGANTGELFF. CDR3 bases: TGTGCCAGTAGTATTAACCCAGGCGCGAACACCGGGGAGCTGTTTTTT.

This chain joins TRBV6-5 and TRBJ2-7, with D possibly matching TRBD1 (5 bases). V was cut by 4 bases and J by 2 bases, with 18 bases left in between. The CDR3 extends over 16 amino acids. Per the germline V gene, CDR1 is MNHEY and CDR2 is SVGAGI. CDR3 in amino acids: CASSFLLQGRPYEQYF. The CDR3 region has the DNA TGTGCCAGCAGTTTCCTACTCCAGGGTAGACCCTACGAGCAGTACTTC.

This rearrangement joins TRBV24-1 to TRBJ2-7; maybe TRBD1 (5 bases). This CDR3 is 14 amino acids long. Germline-derived CDR1 and CDR2 are KGHDR and SFDVKD. V lost 6 bases and J lost 3, with 14 bases in between. The CDR3 protein is CATSQRGLSYEQYF. In nucleotides, the CDR3 is TGTGCCACCAGTCAAAGGGGCTTGAGCTACGAGCAGTACTTC.

The chain joins TRBV7-2 to TRBJ1-6, with D unclear. V was trimmed by 3 bases and J by 8 bases, leaving 14 bases between them. Germline V gene data show CDR1 as SGHTA and CDR2 as FQGNSA. The CDR3 consists of 15 residues. The chain's CDR3 is CASSFYFRGDSPLHF. CDR3 coding DNA: TGTGCCAGCAGCTTTTATTTCCGGGGAGATTCACCCCTCCACTTT.

J is TRBJ1-2 and V is TRBV18, with D uncertain. This CDR3 spans 15 amino acids. Germline lookup yields CDR1 KGHSH and CDR2 LQKENI. V shed 2 bases and J shed 2 bases, with 12 bases lying between them. The CDR3 DNA is TGTGCCAGCTCACCATCGTTAAACGGGAACTATGGCTACACCTTC. As protein: CASSPSLNGNYGYTF.

This rearrangement joins TRBV19 to TRBJ1-2; D unclear. Trimming pared 5 bases from V and 5 bases from J, leaving 21 bases between. The CDR3 totals 16 residues. CDR1 LNHDA and CDR2 SQIVND come from the germline V gene (reference sequence). The CDR3 DNA sequence: TGTGCCAGTAGTGAAAGCCCTCGTGTAATGAGGTATGGCTACACCTTC. Protein product: CASSESPRVMRYGYTF. The full variable domain, rest sourced from reference TRBV19 and TRBJ1-2, is DGGITQSPKYLFRKEGQNVTLSCEQNLNHDAMYWYRQDPGQGLRLIYYSQIVNDFQKGDIAEGYSVSREKKESFPLTVTSAQKNPTAFYLCASSESPRVMRYGYTFGSGTRLTVV.

This clone was seen a single time. The chain is built from TRBV11-3 and TRBJ2-1; D perhaps matches TRBD2 (5 bases). The germline CDR1 and CDR2 sequences are SGHNT and YENEEA. The ends were cut back, 1 base at V and 7 bases at J, with 14 bases in the middle. The CDR3 spans 15 residues. CDR3 nucleotides: TGTGCCAGCAGCTTAGGCTCGACCTCGGGGAATGAGCAGTTCTTC. This sequence encodes CASSLGSTSGNEQFF.

V and J are TRBV18 and TRBJ1-1; D unresolved. Germline V gives CDR1 KGHSH, CDR2 LQKENI. The CDR3 has 13 amino acids. The germline V and J ends were trimmed by 1 base and 7 bases, with 10 bases remaining between them. The CDR3 protein is CASSPQSSSEAFF. DNA for the CDR3: TGTGCCAGCTCACCACAGTCTTCCAGTGAAGCTTTCTTT.

The chain has TRBV5-4 and TRBJ2-7, with TRBD2 matching over 8 bases. Germline CDR1 and CDR2: SGHNT and YYREEE (reference sequence). Germline trimming cut 0 bases from V and 7 bases from J; bases unmatched to any gene: 6. The CDR3 spans 14 residues. CDR3 loop: CASSLEAGAFEQYF. CDR3 DNA: TGTGCCAGCAGCTTGGAAGCGGGAGCGTTTGAGCAGTACTTC.

V is TRBV10-3 and J is TRBJ2-5; 8 bases match TRBD2. J gave up 2 bases and V 4 bases, and 6 bases lay outside the gene matches. CDR1 ENHRY and CDR2 SYGVKD come from the germline V gene. There are 15 residues in the CDR3. CDR3 amino acids: CAISAKRGGQETQYF. The CDR3 DNA reads TGTGCCATCAGTGCTAAACGGGGGGGTCAAGAGACCCAGTACTTC.

The genes are TRBV28 and TRBJ1-5; D is uncertain. The germline V and J ends were trimmed by 2 bases and 3 bases, with 11 bases remaining between them. From germline, CDR1 is MDHEN and CDR2 SYDVKM. There are 15 residues in the CDR3. The chain's CDR3 is CASSLRVHLNQPQHF. The DNA of the CDR3 is TGTGCCAGCAGTTTACGGGTCCATCTCAATCAGCCCCAGCATTTT.

This chain uses TRBV7-2 with TRBJ2-1; possibly TRBD2 for D (6 bases). The CDR3 is made up of 15 amino acids. V was trimmed by 1 base and J by 10 bases, leaving 17 bases between them. Germline CDR1 and CDR2: SGHTA and FQGNSA. Written as DNA, the CDR3 is TGTGCCAGCAGCTTAGTTACTAGCCTCTCGGGCGAGCAGTTCTTC. The encoded protein is CASSLVTSLSGEQFF.

This clone was counted a few times. The chain employs TRBV4-1 and TRBJ1-1, with D possibly TRBD1 on 6 matching bases. This CDR3 has 16 residues. CDR1 MGHRA and CDR2 YSYEKL come from the germline V gene. V lost 4 bases and J lost 1, with 16 bases in between. The chain's CDR3 is CASSLSSRGQNTEAFF. For the CDR3, the DNA is TGCGCCAGCAGCCTAAGCAGCAGGGGACAGAACACTGAAGCTTTCTTT.